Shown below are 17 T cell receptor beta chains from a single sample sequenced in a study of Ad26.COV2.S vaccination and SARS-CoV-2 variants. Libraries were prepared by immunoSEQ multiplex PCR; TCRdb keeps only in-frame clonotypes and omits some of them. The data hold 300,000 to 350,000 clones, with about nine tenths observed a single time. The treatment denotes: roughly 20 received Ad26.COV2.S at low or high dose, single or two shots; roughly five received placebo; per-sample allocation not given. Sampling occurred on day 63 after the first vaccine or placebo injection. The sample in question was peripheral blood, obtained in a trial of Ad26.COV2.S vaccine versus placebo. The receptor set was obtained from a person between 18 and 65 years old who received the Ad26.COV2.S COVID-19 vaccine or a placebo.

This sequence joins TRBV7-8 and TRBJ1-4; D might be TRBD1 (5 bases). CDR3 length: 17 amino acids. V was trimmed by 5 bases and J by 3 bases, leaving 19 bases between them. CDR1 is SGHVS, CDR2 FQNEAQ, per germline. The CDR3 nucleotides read TGTGCCAGCAGCCCCCCGACAGCGAACGGTCCTAATGAAAAACTGTTTTTT. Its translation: CASSPPTANGPNEKLFF.

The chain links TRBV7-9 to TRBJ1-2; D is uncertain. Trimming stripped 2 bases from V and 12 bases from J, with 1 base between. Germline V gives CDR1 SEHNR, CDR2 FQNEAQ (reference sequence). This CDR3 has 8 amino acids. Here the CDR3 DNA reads TGTGCCAGCAGCTTAAACACCTTC. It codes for CASSLNTF.

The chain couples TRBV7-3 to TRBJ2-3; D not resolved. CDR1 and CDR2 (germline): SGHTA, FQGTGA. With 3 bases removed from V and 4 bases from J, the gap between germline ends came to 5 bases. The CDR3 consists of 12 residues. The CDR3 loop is CASSFGADTQYF. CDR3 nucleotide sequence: TGTGCCAGCAGCTTTGGGGCAGATACGCAGTATTTT.

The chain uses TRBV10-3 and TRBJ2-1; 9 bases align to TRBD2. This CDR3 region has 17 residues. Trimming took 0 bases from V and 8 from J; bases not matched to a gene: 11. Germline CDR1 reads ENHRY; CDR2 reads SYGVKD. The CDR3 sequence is CAISESRPAGGLHEQFF. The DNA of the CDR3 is TGTGCCATCAGTGAGTCGAGACCAGCGGGAGGTCTCCATGAGCAGTTCTTC.

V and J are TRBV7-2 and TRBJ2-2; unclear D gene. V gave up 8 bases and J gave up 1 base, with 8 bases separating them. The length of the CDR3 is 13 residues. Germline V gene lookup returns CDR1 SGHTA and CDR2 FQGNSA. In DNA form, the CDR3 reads TGTGCCAGCCCCCGACGGAACACCGGGGAGCTGTTTTTT. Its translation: CASPRRNTGELFF.

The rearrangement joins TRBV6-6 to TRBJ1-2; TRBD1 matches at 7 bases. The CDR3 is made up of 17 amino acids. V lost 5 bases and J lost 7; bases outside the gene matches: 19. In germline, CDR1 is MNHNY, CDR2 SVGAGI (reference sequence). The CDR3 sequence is CASSPTRDRIRVGGYTF. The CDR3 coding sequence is TGTGCCAGCAGTCCCACCCGGGACAGAATACGGGTTGGTGGCTACACCTTC.

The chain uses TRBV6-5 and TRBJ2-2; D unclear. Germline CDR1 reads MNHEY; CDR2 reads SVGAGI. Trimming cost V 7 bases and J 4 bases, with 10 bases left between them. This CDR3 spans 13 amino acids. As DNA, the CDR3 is TGTGCCAGCACCCAGGCCTTCACCGGGGAGCTGTTTTTT. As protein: CASTQAFTGELFF.

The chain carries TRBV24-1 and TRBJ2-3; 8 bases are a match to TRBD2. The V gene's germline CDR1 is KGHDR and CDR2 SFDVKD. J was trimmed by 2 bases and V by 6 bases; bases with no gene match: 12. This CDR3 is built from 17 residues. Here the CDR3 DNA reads TGTGCCACCAGTCCTAAGCCCCCTAGCGGGCACACAGATACGCAGTATTTT. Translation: CATSPKPPSGHTDTQYF.

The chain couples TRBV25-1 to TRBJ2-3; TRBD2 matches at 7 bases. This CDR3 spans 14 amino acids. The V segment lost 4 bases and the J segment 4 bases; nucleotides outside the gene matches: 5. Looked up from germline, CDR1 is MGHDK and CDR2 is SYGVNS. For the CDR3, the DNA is TGTGCCAGCAGTGTTGGGGGGGATCCAGATACGCAGTATTTT. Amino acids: CASSVGGDPDTQYF.

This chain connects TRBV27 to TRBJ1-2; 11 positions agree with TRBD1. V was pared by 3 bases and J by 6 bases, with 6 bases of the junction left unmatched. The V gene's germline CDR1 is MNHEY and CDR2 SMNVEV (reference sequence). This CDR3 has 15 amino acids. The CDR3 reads CASSFADRGRDGYTF. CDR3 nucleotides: TGTGCCAGCAGTTTCGCGGACAGGGGGCGCGATGGCTACACCTTC.

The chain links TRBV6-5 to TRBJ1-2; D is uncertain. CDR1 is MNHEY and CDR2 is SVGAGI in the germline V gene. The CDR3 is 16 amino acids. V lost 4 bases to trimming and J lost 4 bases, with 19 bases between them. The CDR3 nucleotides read TGTGCCAGCAGTTTACACGCCAGGACGCCAAGCTATGGCTACACCTTC. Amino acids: CASSLHARTPSYGYTF.

The CDR3 is CASSARSEPEAFF. In DNA, the CDR3 is TGTGCCAGCAGCGCCCGATCTGAGCCTGAAGCTTTCTTT. This sequence joins TRBV11-2 and TRBJ1-1; D gene unclear. Germline-derived CDR1 and CDR2 are SGHAT and FQNNGV. The CDR3 is 13 residues long. Trimming stripped 5 bases from V and 6 bases from J, with 13 bases between.

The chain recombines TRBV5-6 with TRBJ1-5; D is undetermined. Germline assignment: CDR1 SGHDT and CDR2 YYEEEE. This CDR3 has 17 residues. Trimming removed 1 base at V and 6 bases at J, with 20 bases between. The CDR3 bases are TGTGCCAGCAGCTTGACCATGGACGGGTGGGAAGGTCAGCCCCAGCATTTT. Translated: CASSLTMDGWEGQPQHF. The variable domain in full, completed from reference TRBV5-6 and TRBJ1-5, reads DAGVTQSPTHLIKTRGQQVTLRCSPKSGHDTVSWYQQALGQGPQFIFQYYEEEERQRGNFPDRFSGHQFPNYSSELNVNALLLGDSALYLCASSLTMDGWEGQPQHFGDGTRLSIL.

The CDR3 region is CATQRAGGLGETQYF. CDR3 sequence (DNA): TGCGCCACCCAGAGAGCGGGGGGGCTAGGGGAGACCCAGTACTTC. The gene calls are TRBV10-2 and TRBJ2-5, with 10 bases matching TRBD2. The CDR3 extends over 15 amino acids. The V gene's germline CDR1 is WSHSY and CDR2 SAAADI. V shed 10 bases and J 5 bases; nucleotides not matched to a gene: 13.

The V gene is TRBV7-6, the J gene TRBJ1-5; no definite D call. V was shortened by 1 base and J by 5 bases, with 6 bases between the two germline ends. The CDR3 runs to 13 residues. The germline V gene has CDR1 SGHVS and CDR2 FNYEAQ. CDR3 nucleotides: TGTGCCAGCAGCTTAGTCCGGGATCAGCCCCAGCATTTT. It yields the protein CASSLVRDQPQHF.

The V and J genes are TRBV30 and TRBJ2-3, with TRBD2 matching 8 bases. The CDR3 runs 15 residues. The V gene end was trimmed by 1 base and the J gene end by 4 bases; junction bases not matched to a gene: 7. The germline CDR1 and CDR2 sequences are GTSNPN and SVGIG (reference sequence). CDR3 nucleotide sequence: TGTGCCTGGAGTGGGCCGGGAGGGCCCTCAGATACGCAGTATTTT. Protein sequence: CAWSGPGGPSDTQYF. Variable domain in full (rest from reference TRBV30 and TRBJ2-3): SQTIHQWPATLVQPVGSPLSLECTVEGTSNPNLYWYRQAAGRGLQLLFYSVGIGQISSEVPQNLSASRPQDRQFILSSKKLLLSDSGFYLCAWSGPGGPSDTQYFGPGTRLTVL.

The CDR3 is CAISGENSNQPQHF. CDR3 coding DNA: TGTGCCATCAGTGGGGAGAATAGCAATCAGCCCCAGCATTTT. The chain uses TRBV10-3 and TRBJ1-5; D ambiguous. Germline V CDR1 and CDR2: ENHRY, SYGVKD. V was pared by 4 bases and J by 0 bases, with 7 bases between. This CDR3 spans 14 amino acids.